The 20 T cell receptor beta chains below all came from one sample that was sequenced in a study of human T cells and chemical hapten exposure listed by TCRdb under 2021. Libraries were built with RACE. The sample was run on a NextSeq 500. The raw public data were reprocessed by TCRdb itself: fastp quality trimming at Q25, MiXCR clonotype calling, in-frame beta chains only. Records with the same CDR3 protein are collapsed into one entry carrying the most frequent genes and DNA. The sample table contains about 120,000 distinct CDR3 sequences; only one count was recorded for about 13% of them. The ten most abundant clones make up roughly 2.8% of the sample. The meaning of the sample's time point label: pre-sensitization, week 0. The treatment or condition label corresponds to: therapeutic diphenylcyclopropenone sensitization with weekly scalp DPC. Here the sequenced sample was whole blood, taken in connection with sensitization to the hapten diphenylcyclopropenone (DPC). These receptors all stem from a woman younger than 35 with alopecia areata. Some clones in this sample may be carry-over from other donors' samples.

This clonotype was detected only a few times. The rearrangement uses TRBV28 and TRBJ1-2; TRBD1 might be the D (5 bases). This CDR3 region has 13 residues. Germline CDR1 and CDR2: MDHEN and SYDVKM. The V gene lost 10 bases and the J gene lost 0 bases, with 12 bases spanning the gap. Here the CDR3 DNA reads TGTGCCACCTCGACAGTAGCTAACTATGGCTACACCTTC. It specifies CATSTVANYGYTF.

This clonotype was counted ten times or more. The CDR3, as DNA: TGCGCCAGCAGCCCAGCGGGTACAACTAATGAAAAACTGTTTTTT. Amino acids: CASSPAGTTNEKLFF. This chain uses TRBV5-1 with TRBJ1-4, with D unclear. The V end was cut by 4 bases, the J end by 0 bases, with 10 bases between. The CDR3 has 15 amino acids. Germline lookup yields CDR1 SGHRS and CDR2 YFSETQ. Variable domain in full (rest from reference TRBV5-1 and TRBJ1-4): KAGVTQTPRYLIKTRGQQVTLSCSPISGHRSVSWYQQTPGQGLQFLFEYFSETQRNKGNFPGRFSGRQFSNSRSEMNVSTLELGDSALYLCASSPAGTTNEKLFFGSGTQLSVL.

The table lists this clonotype with a few counts. The rearrangement joins TRBV4-3 to TRBJ1-2; 9 nucleotides align to TRBD1. Germline V gene lookup returns CDR1 LGHNA and CDR2 YSLEER. V lost 0 bases to trimming and J lost 6 bases; unmatched junction nucleotides: 17. The CDR3 has 19 amino acids. This CDR3 reads CASSQDGVGQGQKRDGYTF. The CDR3 nucleotides read TGCGCCAGCAGCCAAGATGGGGTCGGACAGGGGCAGAAGAGGGATGGCTACACCTTC.

This clonotype was observed many times. The chain uses TRBV7-9 and TRBJ2-3; D not resolved. Trimming left V 9 bases short and J 2 bases short, with 18 bases between. CDR1 is SEHNR, CDR2 FQNEAQ, per germline (reference sequence). This CDR3 contains 15 residues. The DNA of the CDR3 is TGTGCCAGTAACCCGGCCCTTTACGCCACAGATACGCAGTATTTT. As protein: CASNPALYATDTQYF.

A few counts support this clonotype. The chain recombines TRBV18 with TRBJ1-1, with unresolved D. Germline V lookup: CDR1 KGHSH, CDR2 LQKENI. This CDR3 region has 16 residues. V was trimmed by 3 bases and J by 0 bases, leaving 14 bases between them. The CDR3 spells CASSPLEGRLNTEAFF. The CDR3 nucleotides read TGTGCCAGCTCACCCTTGGAGGGCCGATTGAACACTGAAGCTTTCTTT.

This clonotype was seen ten or more times. The chain links TRBV7-9 to TRBJ1-5; D is possibly TRBD1 (5 bases). The germline gives CDR1 SEHNR, CDR2 FQNEAQ (reference sequence). Between the trimmed V and J ends, which lost 1 base and 1 base, there was a span of 8 bases. The CDR3 length is 15 residues. The CDR3 DNA sequence: TGTGCCAGCAGCTTAGAGGACACAAGCAATCAGCCCCAGCATTTT. Translation gives CASSLEDTSNQPQHF. The complete variable domain, with remaining parts taken from reference TRBV7-9 and TRBJ1-5, reads DTGVSQNPRHKITKRGQNVTFRCDPISEHNRLYWYRQTLGQGPEFLTYFQNEAQLEKSRLLSDRFSAERPKGSFSTLEIQRTEQGDSAMYLCASSLEDTSNQPQHFGDGTRLSIL.

This clonotype was observed a handful of times. This chain joins TRBV7-2 and TRBJ1-3; D is possibly TRBD1 (5 bases). V was cut by 3 bases and J by 5 bases, with 14 bases left in between. In germline, CDR1 is SGHTA, CDR2 FQGNSA. The CDR3 loop spans 15 amino acids. CDR3 protein: CASSLSGSGRNTIYF. CDR3 nucleotides: TGTGCCAGCAGCTTGTCCGGGTCAGGGAGAAACACCATATATTTT.

The CDR3 nucleotides are TGTGCCAGCAGTCCCGTCCGGGAAAACATTCAGTACTTC. Amino acids: CASSPVRENIQYF. This rearrangement joins TRBV27 to TRBJ2-4, with D hard to call. The V end lost 5 bases, the J end lost 5 bases, and 10 bases lay between the germline ends. Germline loops: CDR1 MNHEY, CDR2 SMNVEV (reference sequence). The CDR3 length is 13 residues.

At least ten counts were recorded for this clonotype. CDR3 loop: CASSLRLAGRETQYF. CDR3 DNA sequence: TGTGCCAGCAGCTTAAGACTAGCGGGGCGAGAGACCCAGTACTTC. J is TRBJ2-5 and V is TRBV7-8; the match to TRBD2 covers 11 bases. V lost 2 bases and J lost 4; bases outside the gene matches: 3. In germline, CDR1 is SGHVS, CDR2 FQNEAQ. CDR3 length equals 15 residues.

The sample holds many counts of this clonotype. The J gene is TRBJ2-7, the V gene TRBV27; no firm D call. The CDR3 is made up of 15 amino acids. The V and J ends lost 5 bases and 5 bases respectively, with 19 bases between them. Germline-derived CDR1 and CDR2 are MNHEY and SMNVEV (reference sequence). The CDR3 protein is CASSPTGLGTHEQYF. The CDR3 DNA reads as TGTGCCAGCAGTCCCACGGGCCTGGGCACCCACGAGCAGTACTTC.

Ten or more counts support this clonotype. The gene calls are TRBV20-1 and TRBJ1-2; D gene ambiguous. Germline CDR1 and CDR2: DFQATT and SNEGSKA (reference sequence). V dropped 3 bases and J dropped 3 bases, with 14 bases sitting between them. The CDR3 extends over 14 amino acids. The CDR3 DNA reads as TGCAGTGCTAGCCTGATCCGTGGGGACTATGGCTACACCTTC. This codes for CSASLIRGDYGYTF.

V usage is TRBV29-1 and J usage is TRBJ2-3; D may be TRBD1 or TRBD2 (5 bases each). Germline V gives CDR1 SQVTM, CDR2 ANQGSEA. This CDR3 region has 14 residues. The V end lost 6 bases, the J end lost 2 bases, and 15 bases lay between the germline ends. CDR3 nucleotide sequence: TGCAGCGTAGCGCAGGGAGTATACACAGATACGCAGTATTTT. Translating gives CSVAQGVYTDTQYF.

This clonotype was recorded at least ten times. The chain combines TRBV28 with TRBJ2-2, with TRBD1 matching 8 bases. The germline CDR1 and CDR2 sequences are MDHEN and SYDVKM. The CDR3 spans 15 residues. V was pared by 5 bases and J by 4 bases, with 6 bases of the junction left unmatched. The CDR3 loop is CASSPDRAATGELFF. For the CDR3, the DNA is TGTGCCAGCAGTCCGGACAGGGCTGCCACCGGGGAGCTGTTTTTT.

This clonotype turned up a few times. This chain joins TRBV20-1 and TRBJ2-7; TRBD1 agrees at 7 bases. Germline CDR1 is DFQATT and CDR2 is SNEGSKA (reference sequence). The CDR3 length is 15 residues. V lost 5 bases to trimming and J lost 3 bases; unmatched junction nucleotides: 13. CDR3: CSAPNRGEYGYEQYF. The DNA for the CDR3 is TGCAGTGCTCCAAACAGGGGCGAGTACGGCTACGAGCAGTACTTC.

V gene TRBV29-1 combines with J gene TRBJ2-7; D is undetermined. Germline CDR1 SQVTM, CDR2 ANQGSEA. V was cut by 4 bases and J by 0 bases, with 13 bases left in between. This CDR3 spans 14 amino acids. As DNA, the CDR3 is TGCAGCGTTGCCCAGGCTGGAAGCTCCTACGAGCAGTACTTC. As protein: CSVAQAGSSYEQYF.

The chain uses TRBV7-2 and TRBJ1-2; 7 positions agree with TRBD1. This CDR3 has 15 residues. Germline loops: CDR1 SGHTA, CDR2 FQGNSA. V was clipped by 5 bases and J by 6 bases; unmatched bases: 12. The CDR3 sequence: CASSPGQAQPDGYTF. CDR3 bases: TGTGCCAGCAGCCCCGGACAGGCCCAACCCGATGGCTACACCTTC.

This clonotype has a handful of counts. This rearrangement joins TRBV27 to TRBJ2-5; D is possibly TRBD2 (6 bases). Germline-derived CDR1 and CDR2 are MNHEY and SMNVEV (reference sequence). Trimming left V 3 bases short and J 4 bases short, with 9 bases between. CDR3 length: 13 amino acids. For the CDR3, the DNA is TGTGCCAGCAGTTTGGCGGGGATAGAGACCCAGTACTTC. Protein product: CASSLAGIETQYF.

The chain carries TRBV6-1 and TRBJ2-1, with D perhaps TRBD2 (6 bases). Germline values: CDR1 MNHNS, CDR2 SASEGT. Trimming cost V 1 base and J 8 bases, with 24 bases left between them. The CDR3 spans 18 residues. CDR3 in DNA: TGTGCCAGCAGTGAAGAACTAAGTCTAGGGAGGCGTTCGGATGAGCAGTTCTTC. It is translated as CASSEELSLGRRSDEQFF.

The J gene is TRBJ2-3, the V gene TRBV11-2; 8 bases line up with TRBD1. Germline lookup yields CDR1 SGHAT and CDR2 FQNNGV. The CDR3 length is 16 residues. Trimming at V came to 3 bases and at J to 4 bases, leaving 9 bases not matched to a gene. The CDR3 DNA sequence: TGTGCCAGCAGCTTTCCGGGGACAGGATCTCCAGATACGCAGTATTTT. It translates to CASSFPGTGSPDTQYF. Full variable domain (remainder filled in from reference TRBV11-2 and TRBJ2-3): EAGVAQSPRYKIIEKRQSVAFWCNPISGHATLYWYQQILGQGPKLLIQFQNNGVVDDSQLPKDRFSAERLKGVDSTLKIQPAKLEDSAVYLCASSFPGTGSPDTQYFGPGTRLTVL.

This clonotype was seen a handful of times. V and J are TRBV5-1 and TRBJ2-1, with 8 positions matching TRBD1. The CDR3 has 15 amino acids. V dropped 3 bases and J dropped 4; count of bases not matched to a gene: 6. Looked up from germline, CDR1 is SGHRS and CDR2 is YFSETQ. CDR3 in DNA: TGCGCCAGCAGCTCGCCGGGACAGGAATACAATGAGCAGTTCTTC. The encoded protein is CASSSPGQEYNEQFF.